Listed below are T cell receptor beta chains from one sample, sequenced in a study of human T cells and chemical hapten exposure. TCRdb re-called the RACE reads through MiXCR, storing one row per CDR3 protein. The sample has about 190,000 distinct CDR3 sequences; about 25% are singletons. The input for sequencing was whole blood, taken in connection with sensitization to the hapten diphenylcyclopropenone (DPC). The origin of the receptors is a woman between 35 and 50 years old with alopecia areata. Some clones in this sample may be carry-over from other donors' samples. The CDR3 runs from the conserved cysteine through the conserved F or W. The D gene is left open where the match is weak. Rows may omit the clone size; those that give it use once, few, many or a size class.

J gene: TRBJ2-2; V gene: TRBV20-1; D gene: -; clone size: -; CDR3 DNA: TGCAGTGCGAGGGCAACCCGAATCGCCGGGGAGCTGTTTTTT; CDR3 protein: CSARATRIAGELFF
J gene: TRBJ2-3; V gene: TRBV29-1; D gene: TRBD1; clone size: -; CDR3 DNA: TGCAGCGTTGCCAGGGGGCGAGGTGCAGATACGCAGTATTTT; CDR3 protein: CSVARGRGADTQYF
J gene: TRBJ2-1; V gene: TRBV6-5; D gene: -; clone size: -; CDR3 DNA: TGTGCCAGCAGCTTTAATGGGGCAGGGGTTGAGCAGTTCTTC; CDR3 protein: CASSFNGAGVEQFF
J gene: TRBJ1-5; V gene: TRBV20-1; D gene: -; clone size: few; CDR3 DNA: TGCAGTGCTAGTCAGTGGATGGGGAATCAGCCCCAGCATTTT; CDR3 protein: CSASQWMGNQPQHF
J gene: TRBJ2-1; V gene: TRBV6-5; D gene: TRBD2; clone size: few; CDR3 DNA: TGTGCCAGCAGTTACGCGGGAGGGCGTGTCAATGAGCAGTTCTTC; CDR3 protein: CASSYAGGRVNEQFF
J gene: TRBJ2-1; V gene: TRBV28; D gene: TRBD2; clone size: few; CDR3 DNA: TGTGCCAGCAGTTTATCGGGGGGTAGCGGGAGGGATAGTGAGCAGTTCTTC; CDR3 protein: CASSLSGGSGRDSEQFF
J gene: TRBJ1-5; V gene: TRBV6-2/TRBV6-3; D gene: -; clone size: few; CDR3 DNA: TGTGCCAGCAGTTACGGCGGCAGTCGCAATCAGCCCCAGCATTTT; CDR3 protein: CASSYGGSRNQPQHF
J gene: TRBJ1-2; V gene: TRBV4-3; D gene: -; clone size: few; CDR3 DNA: TGCGCCAGCAGCCAGGCCACAGCTAACTATGGCTACACCTTC; CDR3 protein: CASSQATANYGYTF
J gene: TRBJ2-1; V gene: TRBV24-1; D gene: -; clone size: few; CDR3 DNA: TGTGCCACCAGTGGAGGAGTCTCCTACAATGAGCAGTTCTTC; CDR3 protein: CATSGGVSYNEQFF
J gene: TRBJ2-1; V gene: TRBV20-1; D gene: -; clone size: few; CDR3 DNA: TGCAGTGCCAGCCGGGACTTCTTTGCCGATGAGCAGTTCTTC; CDR3 protein: CSASRDFFADEQFF
J gene: TRBJ1-5; V gene: TRBV28; D gene: TRBD1; clone size: -; CDR3 DNA: TGTGCCAGCAGTTGGGGAATCCCGAAAGGGACAGGGATCAATCAGCCCCAGCATTTT; CDR3 protein: CASSWGIPKGTGINQPQHF
J gene: TRBJ2-7; V gene: TRBV28; D gene: TRBD2; clone size: -; CDR3 DNA: TGTGCCAGCAGTTCAACTCCCGGGACTAGCGGGAGATACGAGCAGTACTTC; CDR3 protein: CASSSTPGTSGRYEQYF
J gene: TRBJ1-1; V gene: TRBV6-1; D gene: -; clone size: few; CDR3 DNA: TGTGCCAGCAGTGAATGGGGGGGCACTTCGACTGAAGCTTTCTTT; CDR3 protein: CASSEWGGTSTEAFF
J gene: TRBJ1-1; V gene: TRBV7-2; D gene: -; clone size: many; CDR3 DNA: TGTGCCAGCAGCTTGACCGGTCCAGGAGCTTTCTTT; CDR3 protein: CASSLTGPGAFF
J gene: TRBJ1-1; V gene: TRBV25-1; D gene: -; clone size: -; CDR3 DNA: TGTGCCAGCAGTTCGGGCCTCCTGGGGGCTTTCTTT; CDR3 protein: CASSSGLLGAFF
J gene: TRBJ2-3; V gene: TRBV20-1; D gene: TRBD2; clone size: few; CDR3 DNA: TGCAGTGCCAGCGCGCACGGCGGGAGTGGCACAGATACGCAGTATTTT; CDR3 protein: CSASAHGGSGTDTQYF
J gene: TRBJ1-2; V gene: TRBV28; D gene: -; clone size: few; CDR3 DNA: TGTGCCAGCAGTTCCCGGTTTAAGGCTAACTATGGCTACACCTTC; CDR3 protein: CASSSRFKANYGYTF